This entry lists 2 T cell receptor beta chains sequenced from one sample in a study of neurological immune-mediated disorders (dated by TCRdb to between 2019 and 2020). Library construction relied on 5' RACE. Instrument used: Illumina HiSeq 2500. TCRdb took the public reads, trimmed them with fastp at Q25, ran MiXCR for clone calling and kept in-frame beta chains. Entries that share a CDR3 protein sequence are merged under the most common genes and DNA. Present in this sample are 40,000 to 50,000 distinct CDR3 sequences, about 9.3% of which were seen just once. About 20% of the sample is taken by the ten largest. Sequenced material: PBMCs. The receptor set was obtained from a woman in her thirties or forties with HTLV-1-associated myelopathy (HAM/TSP).

In its sample, this clonotype was seen many times. The rearrangement uses TRBV12-3 or TRBV12-4 and TRBJ1-2; no clear D gene. The ends were cut back, 2 bases at V and 5 bases at J, with 12 bases in the middle. There are 14 residues in the CDR3. CDR3 loop: CASSLQVNLYGYTF. CDR3 nucleotides: TGTGCCAGCAGTTTACAGGTGAATCTGTATGGCTACACCTTC.

Many counts were recorded for this clonotype. The CDR3 bases are TGTGCCATCAGTTCCTCCGGGACAGGGGGTTTAAGCACAGATACGCAGTATTTT. Its translation is CAISSSGTGGLSTDTQYF. V and J are TRBV10-3 and TRBJ2-3; TRBD1 aligns across 11 bases. J lost 0 bases, V lost 5 bases, and 10 bases had no gene match. Germline V gives CDR1 ENHRY, CDR2 SYGVKD. The CDR3 is 18 residues long.